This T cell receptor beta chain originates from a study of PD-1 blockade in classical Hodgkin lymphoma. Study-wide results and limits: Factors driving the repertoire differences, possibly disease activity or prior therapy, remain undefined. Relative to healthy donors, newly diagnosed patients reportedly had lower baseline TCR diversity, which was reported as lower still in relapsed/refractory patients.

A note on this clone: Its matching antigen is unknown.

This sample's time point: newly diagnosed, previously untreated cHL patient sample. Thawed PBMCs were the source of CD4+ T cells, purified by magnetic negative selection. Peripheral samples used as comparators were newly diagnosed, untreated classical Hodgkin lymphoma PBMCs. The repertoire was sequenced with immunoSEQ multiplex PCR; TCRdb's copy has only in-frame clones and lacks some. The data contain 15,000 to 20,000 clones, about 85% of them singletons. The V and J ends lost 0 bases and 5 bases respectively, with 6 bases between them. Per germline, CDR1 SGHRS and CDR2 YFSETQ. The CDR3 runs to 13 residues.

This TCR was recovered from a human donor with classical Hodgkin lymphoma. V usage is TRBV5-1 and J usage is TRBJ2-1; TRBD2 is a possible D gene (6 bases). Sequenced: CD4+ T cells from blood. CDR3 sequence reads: CASSLVADNEQFF. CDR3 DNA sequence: TGCGCCAGCAGCTTGGTAGCGGACAATGAGCAGTTCTTC. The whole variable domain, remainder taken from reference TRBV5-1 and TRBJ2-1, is KAGVTQTPRYLIKTRGQQVTLSCSPISGHRSVSWYQQTPGQGLQFLFEYFSETQRNKGNFPGRFSGRQFSNSRSEMNVSTLELGDSALYLCASSLVADNEQFFGPGTRLTVL.